The clone carrying this TCR beta chain showed up just a few times. Its antigen is not known. TCRdb reprocessed the reads via MiXCR and lists one record per CDR3 protein. The repertoire holds hundreds of thousands of distinct CDR3 sequences, with roughly 30% as singletons. This specimen comes from a study of T cell repertoires in cytomegalovirus infection. Across the whole study: From public TCR beta signatures came an indication of both CMV infection and matching HLA type.

Germline V gene data show CDR1 as SGHDT and CDR2 as YYEEEE. The V end lost 4 bases, the J end lost 8 bases, and 12 bases lay between the germline ends. This CDR3 is 12 amino acids long. The study, taken as a whole, reports: Clonotypes of TCR beta that were HLA-C-restricted and CMV-specific dominated the ex vivo response.

The chain joins TRBV5-6 to TRBJ1-1; weak D call: TRBD1 (6 bases). The source material was cultured CD8+ T cells from PBMCs, sampled from culture after CMV antigen stimulation. This clonotype originated in a human donor in good health (CMV status not recorded). Some clones in this sample may be carry-over from other donors' samples. The DNA of the CDR3 is TGTGCCAGCAGCCTACAGGGCGGGGAAGCTTTCTTT. Translation gives CASSLQGGEAFF. Full variable domain (outside the CDR3, taken from reference TRBV5-6 and TRBJ1-1): DAGVTQSPTHLIKTRGQQVTLRCSPKSGHDTVSWYQQALGQGPQFIFQYYEEEERQRGNFPDRFSGHQFPNYSSELNVNALLLGDSALYLCASSLQGGEAFFGQGTRLTVV.